The 32 T cell receptor beta chains given below trace back to one sample, sequenced in a study of blood T cells in healthy people across ages. Next came a second PCR, run for roughly 6 to 11 cycles, which used a sample-barcoded 5' primer along with a J-beta primer mix. TCRdb used MiXCR to reprocess the 5' RACE reads, holding one entry per CDR3 protein. The sample yields roughly 800,000 distinct CDR3 sequences, roughly 60% seen once. Sequencing input: blood. Receptors originate from a man between 25 and 39 years old in good health.

This clonotype was seen a few times. The chain couples TRBV9 to TRBJ2-1, with 8 bases fitting TRBD2. The CDR3 loop spans 20 amino acids. CDR1 SGDLS and CDR2 YYNGEE come from the germline V gene. After removal of 0 bases from V and 4 bases from J, the junction contained 18 bases not matched to a gene. The CDR3 DNA follows: TGTGCCAGCAGCGTAGAACGAGGAGGTCGGGGGGGCCGGGGATACAATGAGCAGTTCTTC. Translated: CASSVERGGRGGRGYNEQFF. Using reference TRBV9 and TRBJ2-1 for the parts outside the CDR3, the full variable domain is DSGVTQTPKHLITATGQRVTLRCSPRSGDLSVYWYQQSLDQGLQFLIQYYNGEERAKGNILERFSAQQFPDLHSELNLSSLELGDSALYFCASSVERGGRGGRGYNEQFFGPGTRLTVL.

The genes are TRBV20-1 and TRBJ1-1; D remains unclear. Trimming removed 2 bases from V and 8 bases from J, with 12 bases in between. The germline V gene encodes CDR1 DFQATT and CDR2 SNEGSKA (reference sequence). The CDR3 is 12 residues long. The CDR3 sequence: CSARSVVGEAFF. The CDR3 bases are TGCAGTGCTAGATCCGTAGTCGGCGAAGCTTTCTTT.

V and J are TRBV12-3 or TRBV12-4 and TRBJ2-7, with D hard to call. V lost 7 bases, J lost 0 bases, and 16 bases lay in between. The CDR3 spans 15 residues. The CDR3 nucleotides are TGTGCCAGCACCCTGGGGATAACAAACTCCTACGAGCAGTACTTC. Its protein is CASTLGITNSYEQYF.

The chain couples TRBV29-1 to TRBJ2-1, with D perhaps TRBD2 (5 bases). Per the germline V gene, CDR1 is SQVTM and CDR2 is ANQGSEA. The CDR3 is made up of 10 amino acids. With 8 bases removed from V and 9 bases from J, the gap between germline ends came to 11 bases. The CDR3, as DNA: TGCAGCTCCCTAGAGGGTGAGCAGTTCTTC. Residues: CSSLEGEQFF.

CDR3 sequence: CASSQDRGSYNEQFF. The CDR3 DNA follows: TGCGCCAGCAGCCAAGATCGTGGCAGCTACAATGAGCAGTTCTTC. The chain joins TRBV4-1 to TRBJ2-1; D unclear. This CDR3 is 15 amino acids long. Germline V gene sequence: CDR1 MGHRA, CDR2 YSYEKL. The germline V and J ends were trimmed by 0 bases and 3 bases, with 9 bases remaining between them.

The sample holds a few counts of this clonotype. V gene TRBV28 combines with J gene TRBJ2-3, with D possibly being TRBD1 or TRBD2 (5 bases each). Germline loops: CDR1 MDHEN, CDR2 SYDVKM. Trimming cost V 7 bases and J 3 bases, with 17 bases left between them. The CDR3 totals 15 residues. CDR3 nucleotides: TGTGCCAGCAAACTCGGGACCGGCGCGACAGATACGCAGTATTTT. Translation gives CASKLGTGATDTQYF.

The chain employs TRBV4-3 and TRBJ2-7; D unclear. The CDR3 contains 14 residues. Germline V gene lookup returns CDR1 LGHNA and CDR2 YSLEER. V lost 0 bases, J lost 3 bases, and 9 bases lay in between. In DNA, the CDR3 is TGCGCCAGCAGCCAAGATGGATCGCGCTACGAGCAGTACTTC. It yields the protein CASSQDGSRYEQYF.

There are many counts of this clonotype. In nucleotides, the CDR3 is TGTGCCAGCACGACTCAAGGGAGGGAGGTATATGGCTACACCTTC. Translation gives CASTTQGREVYGYTF. The gene calls are TRBV28 and TRBJ1-2; D unresolved. This CDR3 contains 15 residues. V lost 7 bases and J 5 bases, leaving 20 bases between the germline ends. In germline, CDR1 is MDHEN, CDR2 SYDVKM.

This chain connects TRBV29-1 to TRBJ2-1; D not certain. V was cut by 6 bases and J by 13 bases, with 13 bases left in between. CDR1 is SQVTM and CDR2 is ANQGSEA in the germline V gene. This CDR3 has 10 residues. CDR3 sequence reads: CSVRKETQFF. Here the CDR3 DNA reads TGCAGCGTCCGCAAAGAGACCCAGTTCTTC.

This clonotype was recorded a few times. This sequence joins TRBV11-2 and TRBJ1-5; the D is unclear. With 5 bases removed from V and 7 bases from J, the gap between germline ends came to 15 bases. Germline V gives CDR1 SGHAT, CDR2 FQNNGV. The CDR3 is 14 amino acids. For the CDR3, the DNA is TGTGCCAGCAGCCCCAGCGGGGTCCAGCAGCCCCAGCATTTT. It translates to CASSPSGVQQPQHF.

The V gene is TRBV7-2, the J gene TRBJ2-1, with D perhaps matching TRBD2 (6 bases). Germline V CDR1 and CDR2: SGHTA, FQGNSA. This CDR3 is 14 amino acids long. Trimming cost V 7 bases and J 3 bases, with 13 bases left between them. CDR3 coding DNA: TGTGCCAGCATCCAGCGGGTAAACTACAATGAGCAGTTCTTC. It codes for CASIQRVNYNEQFF. Filled out from reference TRBV7-2 and TRBJ2-1, the complete variable domain reads GAGVSQSPSNKVTEKGKDVELRCDPISGHTALYWYRQSLGQGLEFLIYFQGNSAPDKSGLPSDRFSAERTGGSVSTLTIQRTQQEDSAVYLCASIQRVNYNEQFFGPGTRLTVL.

CDR3 protein: CASRGGQGRQPQHF. The CDR3 DNA is TGTGCCAGCAGGGGGGGACAGGGACGTCAGCCCCAGCATTTT. The V gene is TRBV27, the J gene TRBJ1-5; 9 positions agree with TRBD1. There are 14 residues in the CDR3. The ends lost 6 bases at V and 6 bases at J; junction bases unmatched: 6. CDR1 is MNHEY and CDR2 is SMNVEV in the germline V gene (reference sequence).

This rearrangement joins TRBV10-3 to TRBJ1-2; 7 nucleotides line up with TRBD1. V lost 0 bases, J lost 4 bases, and 5 bases stayed unmatched. The CDR3 runs to 15 residues. Germline CDR1 ENHRY, CDR2 SYGVKD. The CDR3 region has the DNA TGTGCCATCAGTGAGTCACGGGACAGCCCCTATGGCTACACCTTC. The encoded protein is CAISESRDSPYGYTF.

This clonotype was counted between two and nine times. The J gene is TRBJ1-1, the V gene TRBV5-1; 9 nucleotides line up with TRBD1. Germline V CDR1 and CDR2: SGHRS, YFSETQ. Trimming took 0 bases from V and 5 from J; bases not matched to a gene: 8. The CDR3 length is 16 residues. Here the CDR3 DNA reads TGCGCCAGCAGCTTGGCCGTCTTGGGACAGGGAACTGAAGCTTTCTTT. It encodes CASSLAVLGQGTEAFF.

V usage is TRBV5-5 and J usage is TRBJ1-4; a possible D gene is TRBD1 (5 bases). Looked up from germline, CDR1 is SGHKS and CDR2 is YYEKEE (reference sequence). The CDR3 is made up of 15 amino acids. V was trimmed by 4 bases and J by 4 bases, leaving 14 bases between them. The CDR3, as DNA: TGTGCCAGCAGCCGTGTCGGACAAAATAATGAAAAACTGTTTTTT. Translation gives CASSRVGQNNEKLFF. The full variable domain, its missing parts supplied by reference TRBV5-5 and TRBJ1-4, is DAGVTQSPTHLIKTRGQQVTLRCSPISGHKSVSWYQQVLGQGPQFIFQYYEKEERGRGNFPDRFSARQFPNYSSELNVNALLLGDSALYLCASSRVGQNNEKLFFGSGTQLSVL.

The chain combines TRBV20-1 with TRBJ2-1; 7 bases align to TRBD2. Unmatched junction bases numbered 4, after V lost 8 bases and J lost 0 bases. The CDR3 is made up of 13 amino acids. The germline CDR1 and CDR2 sequences are DFQATT and SNEGSKA (reference sequence). This CDR3 is CSSGVSSYNEQFF. CDR3 DNA: TGCAGTAGCGGGGTCAGCTCCTACAATGAGCAGTTCTTC.

Here the CDR3 DNA reads TGTGCCAGCAGCTCGAGCGGGGGGATAGATACGCAGTATTTT. Translation gives CASSSSGGIDTQYF. The chain has TRBV7-9 and TRBJ2-3, with TRBD2 identical over 9 bases. Per the germline V gene, CDR1 is SEHNR and CDR2 is FQNEAQ (reference sequence). With 4 bases clipped from V and 5 bases from J, the junction kept 4 bases outside the gene matches. The CDR3 runs 14 residues.

V usage is TRBV20-1 and J usage is TRBJ2-7, with 9 bases identical to TRBD2. This CDR3 has 13 residues. Germline lookup yields CDR1 DFQATT and CDR2 SNEGSKA (reference sequence). V shed 5 bases, J shed 6 bases, and the junction held 8 bases outside the gene matches. CDR3 protein: CSAQTSGSCEQYF. CDR3 in DNA: TGCAGTGCTCAGACTAGCGGTTCGTGCGAGCAGTACTTC.

This clonotype was counted between two and nine times. The V gene is TRBV2, the J gene TRBJ2-1, with unresolved D. The V and J ends lost 7 bases and 2 bases respectively, with 9 bases between them. Germline V gives CDR1 SNHLY, CDR2 FYNNEI. The CDR3 extends over 13 amino acids. The CDR3 sequence: CASTQETYNEQFF. CDR3 in DNA: TGTGCCAGCACCCAAGAGACCTACAATGAGCAGTTCTTC.

J is TRBJ2-1 and V is TRBV19, with 8 bases fitting TRBD2. V shed 4 bases and J 5 bases; nucleotides not matched to a gene: 7. In germline, CDR1 is LNHDA, CDR2 SQIVND (reference sequence). This CDR3 region has 15 residues. The CDR3 DNA sequence: TGTGCCAGTAGTAACGTAGCGGGGCCCGACAATGAGCAGTTCTTC. Protein sequence: CASSNVAGPDNEQFF.

The chain employs TRBV25-1 and TRBJ1-1, with unresolved D. Germline V CDR1 and CDR2: MGHDK, SYGVNS. The germline V and J ends were trimmed by 1 base and 8 bases, with 5 bases remaining between them. The CDR3 runs 11 residues. The CDR3 region is CASSEFGEAFF. The CDR3 DNA follows: TGTGCCAGCAGTGAATTCGGGGAAGCTTTCTTT.

This clonotype has a handful of counts. The chain is built from TRBV10-3 and TRBJ2-3; TRBD2 matches 9 bases. The CDR3 length is 15 residues. Germline loops: CDR1 ENHRY, CDR2 SYGVKD. V shed 8 bases and J 6 bases; nucleotides not matched to a gene: 12. In nucleotides, the CDR3 is TGTGCCATCGGAAGAACGACTAGCGGAGAGGATACGCAGTATTTT. Translated, it gives CAIGRTTSGEDTQYF.

This chain joins TRBV6-2 or TRBV6-3 and TRBJ2-5; TRBD1 aligns across 7 bases. The tail of the sequence fits TRBJ2-7 better, so the J call may be wrong. Germline CDR1 MNHEY, CDR2 SVGEGT. This CDR3 is 16 amino acids long. This CDR3 is CATWTGDLGIFYEQYF. CDR3 DNA: TGTGCCACATGGACAGGTGATCTTGGGATCTTCTACGAGCAGTACTTC.

This chain joins TRBV29-1 and TRBJ2-1; TRBD2 matches 9 bases. Germline trimming cut 6 bases from V and 7 bases from J; bases unmatched to any gene: 10. CDR3 size: 14 residues. Germline assignment: CDR1 SQVTM and CDR2 ANQGSEA. Here the CDR3 DNA reads TGCAGCGTGAGCGGGGGGAGCACGTATAATGAGCAGTTCTTC. Translating gives CSVSGGSTYNEQFF.

V is TRBV3-1 and J is TRBJ2-1, with a weak D call TRBD2 (5 bases). Trimming pared 5 bases from V and 4 bases from J, leaving 12 bases between. Germline CDR1 and CDR2: LGHDT and YNNKEL (reference sequence). The CDR3 totals 14 residues. Here the CDR3 reads CASSESDSYNEQFF. The CDR3 DNA sequence: TGTGCCAGCAGCGAATCGGACTCTTACAATGAGCAGTTCTTC.

This clonotype was counted once. This sequence joins TRBV7-9 and TRBJ2-1; 7 bases are a match to TRBD2. This CDR3 comprises 19 residues. Germline V gene sequence: CDR1 SEHNR, CDR2 FQNEAQ (reference sequence). V gave up 1 base and J gave up 3 bases; unmatched junction bases: 15. The CDR3 loop reads CASSLDGHQRGSFYNEQFF. The CDR3 DNA follows: TGTGCCAGCAGCTTAGACGGGCATCAGCGGGGTTCCTTCTACAATGAGCAGTTCTTC.

This chain uses TRBV7-9 with TRBJ2-1; 9 positions agree with TRBD2. Per the germline V gene, CDR1 is SEHNR and CDR2 is FQNEAQ (reference sequence). The CDR3 sequence is 16 residues long. V trimming: 1 base; J trimming: 10 bases; junction bases outside the gene matches: 11. CDR3 region: CASSLVPPSGMNEQFF. The CDR3 DNA follows: TGTGCCAGCAGCTTAGTTCCACCTAGCGGGATGAACGAGCAGTTCTTC.

The rearrangement links TRBV2 to TRBJ1-1, with a tentative D call TRBD1 (5 bases). Germline assignment: CDR1 SNHLY and CDR2 FYNNEI. Trimming cost V 10 bases and J 3 bases, with 15 bases left between them. The length of the CDR3 is 13 residues. The CDR3 DNA follows: TGTGCCACTCGCCTAGAGGGGTACACTGAAGCTTTCTTT. It translates to CATRLEGYTEAFF.

The J gene is TRBJ2-4, the V gene TRBV12-3 or TRBV12-4; 9 bases fit TRBD2. The DNA end is a closer match to TRBJ2-7, so the J assignment may be wrong. This CDR3 comprises 16 residues. CDR3 in amino acids: CASSFATGLAHSEQYF. CDR3 nucleotide sequence: TGTGCCAGCAGTTTTGCCACGGGACTAGCTCACTCCGAGCAGTACTTC.

The chain uses TRBV4-2 and TRBJ2-1; a weak D match, TRBD2 (6 bases). CDR3 length: 18 residues. Germline values: CDR1 LGHNA, CDR2 YNFKEQ. V lost 0 bases to trimming and J lost 0 bases, with 15 bases between them. The CDR3 loop reads CASSQDSGALSSYNEQFF. The CDR3, as DNA: TGTGCCAGCAGCCAAGATAGCGGAGCGCTGAGCTCCTACAATGAGCAGTTCTTC.

The chain joins TRBV12-3 or TRBV12-4 to TRBJ1-6; D gene uncertain. The CDR3 runs to 13 residues. Trimming took 4 bases from V and 8 from J, leaving 9 bases between them. In DNA form, the CDR3 reads TGTGCCAGCAGTTCTAGCCAAGATTCACCCCTCCACTTT. It is translated as CASSSSQDSPLHF.

This clonotype has only a few counts. The gene calls are TRBV20-1 and TRBJ2-7; 8 positions match TRBD1. The CDR3 has 15 residues. The V segment lost 3 bases and the J segment 2 bases; nucleotides outside the gene matches: 9. The germline V gene has CDR1 DFQATT and CDR2 SNEGSKA (reference sequence). The CDR3 DNA reads as TGCAGTGCTAGCGGACAGGGATACCCCACCTACGAGCAGTACTTC. It translates to CSASGQGYPTYEQYF.